This T cell receptor beta chain was documented in a study of PD-L1 blockade in urothelial cancer. Specified time point: pretreatment peripheral blood. It was locally advanced or metastatic urothelial carcinoma that patients had. Only in-frame clones appear in the TCRdb table, and some are missing; sequencing was by immunoSEQ multiplex PCR. The sample has approximately 51,000 clones, around 83% seen once. Sample: PBMCs, taken around atezolizumab (anti-PD-L1) treatment. The sequence was collected from a man aged 55-75 years with urothelial cancer.

As DNA, the CDR3 is TGTGCCAGCAGCTTAAGAAGGGGGCGTGGAAACACCATATATTTT. Translation gives CASSLRRGRGNTIYF. The chain is built from TRBV11-2 and TRBJ1-3; TRBD1 matches at 7 bases. The CDR3 is 15 amino acids. V lost 2 bases and J lost 3; bases outside the gene matches: 4. Germline V gene lookup returns CDR1 SGHAT and CDR2 FQNNGV.